One sample yielded the 27 T cell receptor beta chains listed below, sequenced in a study of chemoradiotherapy in HPV16-positive cancers. Using immunoSEQ multiplex PCR, the repertoire was profiled, and TCRdb retains in-frame clones only, with some absent. The data contain about 9,000 clones, about 85% of them singletons. The material sequenced was tumor tissue, taken from a patient who underwent chemoradiotherapy. These receptors originate from a human donor with HPV-associated anogenital cancer.

The chain uses TRBV11-2 and TRBJ2-3; 7 positions match TRBD2. V lost 5 bases, J lost 7 bases, and 9 bases stayed unmatched. The germline V gene encodes CDR1 SGHAT and CDR2 FQNNGV. There are 14 residues in the CDR3. In nucleotides, the CDR3 is TGTGCCAGCAGCGAGGGGAGGGGTCCGAATACGCAGTATTTT. This sequence encodes CASSEGRGPNTQYF.

The chain carries TRBV7-3 and TRBJ2-3; D possibly corresponds to TRBD2 (7 bases). Trimming shortened V by 4 bases and J by 3 bases, and 17 bases separated the two germline ends. The CDR3 is made up of 16 amino acids. Looked up from germline, CDR1 is SGHTA and CDR2 is FQGTGA. CDR3 nucleotides: TGTGCCAGCAGCTCTCGACCGGGGGGCACGACAGATACGCAGTATTTT. Translating it yields CASSSRPGGTTDTQYF.

As for this clone: This specimen includes other DNA sequences encoding the same CDR3. V and J are TRBV30 and TRBJ1-3; TRBD1 might be the D (5 bases). The CDR3 runs 15 residues. Germline loops: CDR1 GTSNPN, CDR2 SVGIG (reference sequence). V was trimmed by 2 bases and J by 0 bases, leaving 11 bases between them. CDR3 in DNA: TGTGCCTGGAGTCGGGACTCCGGCTCTGGAAACACCATATATTTT. As protein: CAWSRDSGSGNTIYF.

The V call is TRBV5-6, the J call TRBJ2-1; 10 bases match TRBD2. Germline V gene lookup returns CDR1 SGHDT and CDR2 YYEEEE. This CDR3 is built from 18 residues. The J segment lost 0 bases and the V segment lost 6 bases, leaving 12 bases of the junction unmatched. The DNA for the CDR3 is TGTGCCAGCACCCCGGGAGCGGGAGGGTCGAGCTCCTACAATGAGCAGTTCTTC. Translated: CASTPGAGGSSSYNEQFF.

The genes are TRBV7-9 and TRBJ2-7, with 10 bases fitting TRBD1. V was clipped by 3 bases and J by 7 bases; unmatched bases: 12. From germline, CDR1 is SEHNR and CDR2 FQNEAQ (reference sequence). This CDR3 comprises 16 residues. The CDR3 DNA follows: TGTGCCAGCAGCTTCACCCGGGACAGGGGAGGGAGGGAGCAGTACTTC. Translating gives CASSFTRDRGGREQYF. Combining the CDR3 with reference TRBV7-9 and TRBJ2-7 gives the whole variable domain DTGVSQNPRHKITKRGQNVTFRCDPISEHNRLYWYRQTLGQGPEFLTYFQNEAQLEKSRLLSDRFSAERPKGSFSTLEIQRTEQGDSAMYLCASSFTRDRGGREQYFGPGTRLTVT.

V is TRBV29-1 and J is TRBJ1-6, with D unresolved. This CDR3 has 12 residues. From germline, CDR1 is SQVTM and CDR2 ANQGSEA. The germline V and J ends were trimmed by 4 bases and 7 bases, with 8 bases remaining between them. CDR3 sequence reads: CSVGVQNSPLHF. The DNA for the CDR3 is TGCAGCGTTGGGGTCCAAAATTCACCCCTCCACTTT. The full variable domain, its missing parts supplied by reference TRBV29-1 and TRBJ1-6, is SAVISQKPSRDICQRGTSLTIQCQVDSQVTMMFWYRQQPGQSLTLIATANQGSEATYESGFVIDKFPISRPNLTFSTLTVSNMSPEDSSIYLCSVGVQNSPLHFGNGTRLTVT.

V usage is TRBV7-7 and J usage is TRBJ2-5; no firm D call. The CDR3 length is 13 residues. Germline lookup yields CDR1 SSHAT and CDR2 FNYEAQ (reference sequence). The ends were cut back, 5 bases at V and 1 base at J, with 8 bases in the middle. CDR3 amino acids: CASSLLFQETQYF. CDR3 coding DNA: TGTGCCAGCAGCCTATTGTTCCAAGAGACCCAGTACTTC.

The rearrangement links TRBV27 to TRBJ1-4; a weak D match, TRBD1 (6 bases). V was shortened by 3 bases and J by 8 bases, with 13 bases between the two germline ends. The CDR3 has 14 amino acids. From germline, CDR1 is MNHEY and CDR2 SMNVEV (reference sequence). CDR3 sequence (DNA): TGTGCCAGCAGTTTGAGCAGGGGATCCGAAAAACTGTTTTTT. As protein: CASSLSRGSEKLFF.

This clone was seen more than once but under ten times. The chain couples TRBV18 to TRBJ1-2; the D is unclear. Looked up from germline, CDR1 is KGHSH and CDR2 is LQKENI. The V and J ends lost 3 bases and 6 bases respectively, with 14 bases between them. CDR3 size: 14 residues. The CDR3 DNA is TGTGCCAGCTCACCTTCGTCGGGTCTTGATGGCTACACCTTC. Amino acid sequence: CASSPSSGLDGYTF.

The J gene is TRBJ1-1, the V gene TRBV11-2, with no clear D. There are 14 residues in the CDR3. Germline V CDR1 and CDR2: SGHAT, FQNNGV. Trimming took 2 bases from V and 5 from J, leaving 12 bases between them. This CDR3 is CASSLSVRSTEAFF. DNA of the CDR3: TGTGCCAGCAGCTTATCTGTCCGATCTACTGAAGCTTTCTTT.

A word on this clone: The junction does not match germline at one end; this may be a read error. V usage is TRBV28 and J usage is TRBJ2-2; the match to TRBD2 covers 11 bases. The CDR3 totals 16 residues. Germline V gene lookup returns CDR1 MDHEN and CDR2 SYDVKM. CDR3 sequence reads: CASSLGSGRATGELLF. The CDR3 DNA reads TGTGCCAGCAGTTTGGGTAGCGGGAGGGCCACCGGGGAGCTGCTTTTT.

The chain has TRBV6-1 and TRBJ1-2; no clear D. Trimming removed 5 bases from V and 4 bases from J, with 11 bases in between. The length of the CDR3 is 13 residues. From germline, CDR1 is MNHNS and CDR2 SASEGT. The CDR3 loop reads CASSLQRSYGYTF. CDR3 in DNA: TGTGCCAGCAGTTTACAGAGGAGCTATGGCTACACCTTC.

The chain is built from TRBV30 and TRBJ1-3; TRBD1 aligns across 7 bases. Germline values: CDR1 GTSNPN, CDR2 SVGIG (reference sequence). The CDR3 is 15 residues long. The V gene end was trimmed by 1 base and the J gene end by 0 bases; junction bases not matched to a gene: 3. CDR3 bases: TGTGCCTGGAGTGGACAGGGATACTCTGGAAACACCATATATTTT. It encodes CAWSGQGYSGNTIYF.

The chain is built from TRBV7-8 and TRBJ2-7; perhaps TRBD2 as D (6 bases). In germline, CDR1 is SGHVS, CDR2 FQNEAQ. The germline V and J ends were trimmed by 8 bases and 6 bases, with 23 bases remaining between them. CDR3 length equals 15 residues. CDR3: CASANGRGFLTEQYF. The CDR3, as DNA: TGTGCCAGCGCCAACGGGAGAGGGTTCCTAACCGAGCAGTACTTC.

The chain uses TRBV2 and TRBJ1-4; D unclear. Deletions cut 1 base from V and 4 bases from J, with 10 bases between. This CDR3 has 15 residues. Looked up from germline, CDR1 is SNHLY and CDR2 is FYNNEI. CDR3 residues: CASSEDSFGNEKLFF. The DNA of the CDR3 is TGTGCCAGCAGTGAAGACTCCTTTGGTAATGAAAAACTGTTTTTT. The entire variable domain, with the rest obtained from reference TRBV2 and TRBJ1-4, is as follows: EPEVTQTPSHQVTQMGQEVILRCVPISNHLYFYWYRQILGQKVEFLVSFYNNEISEKSEIFDDQFSVERPDGSNFTLKIRSTKLEDSAMYFCASSEDSFGNEKLFFGSGTQLSVL.

The gene calls are TRBV19 and TRBJ1-5; TRBD1 is a possible D gene (6 bases). Germline assignment: CDR1 LNHDA and CDR2 SQIVND (reference sequence). Trimming shortened V by 4 bases and J by 7 bases, and 11 bases separated the two germline ends. There are 13 residues in the CDR3. CDR3 coding DNA: TGTGCCAGTAGTACACAGGGAGGCCAGCCCCAGCATTTT. Translated: CASSTQGGQPQHF.

V and J are TRBV5-1 and TRBJ1-4; D remains ambiguous. V was clipped by 4 bases and J by 8 bases, with 15 bases between them. This CDR3 has 14 amino acids. CDR1 and CDR2 from the germline V gene are SGHRS and YFSETQ. The CDR3 here is CASSPSSDGEKLFF. The CDR3 DNA reads TGCGCCAGCAGCCCTTCTAGCGATGGGGAAAAACTGTTTTTT. Filled out from reference TRBV5-1 and TRBJ1-4, the complete variable domain reads KAGVTQTPRYLIKTRGQQVTLSCSPISGHRSVSWYQQTPGQGLQFLFEYFSETQRNKGNFPGRFSGRQFSNSRSEMNVSTLELGDSALYLCASSPSSDGEKLFFGSGTQLSVL.

V is TRBV5-6 and J is TRBJ2-5, with D possibly matching TRBD2 (6 bases). CDR3 size: 15 residues. Trimming removed 2 bases at V and 5 bases at J, with 16 bases between. CDR1 is SGHDT and CDR2 is YYEEEE in the germline V gene. In DNA, the CDR3 is TGTGCCAGCAGCTTTCTGGACCGGGGGAGGGAGACCCAGTACTTC. Translated, it gives CASSFLDRGRETQYF.

V is TRBV15 and J is TRBJ1-1; D gene unclear. Trimming cost V 1 base and J 8 bases, with 17 bases left between them. Germline-derived CDR1 and CDR2 are LNHNV and YYDKDF (reference sequence). This CDR3 spans 15 amino acids. CDR3 amino acids: CATSRGNRAHQEAFF. The CDR3 DNA reads TGTGCCACCAGCAGAGGAAACAGAGCTCACCAGGAAGCTTTCTTT. The entire variable domain, with the rest obtained from reference TRBV15 and TRBJ1-1, is as follows: DAMVIQNPRYQVTQFGKPVTLSCSQTLNHNVMYWYQQKSSQAPKLLFHYYDKDFNNEADTPDNFQSRRPNTSFCFLDIRSPGLGDTAMYLCATSRGNRAHQEAFFGQGTRLTVV.

This chain connects TRBV5-1 to TRBJ2-1; 8 nucleotides agree with TRBD1. This CDR3 region has 15 residues. CDR1 and CDR2 (germline): SGHRS, YFSETQ. Trimming cost V 2 bases and J 8 bases; bases outside gene matches: 9. The chain's CDR3 is CASSFSRGLGYEQFF. The DNA of the CDR3 is TGCGCCAGCAGCTTCAGCAGGGGGCTGGGGTATGAGCAGTTCTTC.

V gene TRBV11-3 combines with J gene TRBJ2-5; weak D call: TRBD1 (6 bases). V lost 4 bases to trimming and J lost 2 bases, with 8 bases between them. This CDR3 is built from 13 residues. Germline CDR1 SGHNT, CDR2 YENEEA. The CDR3 reads CASSWDTQETQYF. The CDR3 region has the DNA TGTGCCAGCAGCTGGGACACGCAAGAGACCCAGTACTTC.

This chain joins TRBV27 and TRBJ1-1, with a possible D match to TRBD1 (6 bases). The germline CDR1 and CDR2 sequences are MNHEY and SMNVEV (reference sequence). This CDR3 contains 12 residues. V was trimmed by 4 bases and J by 5 bases, leaving 8 bases between them. The CDR3 region is CASSSQGTEAFF. The CDR3 nucleotides read TGTGCCAGCAGTTCACAGGGTACTGAAGCTTTCTTT.

The chain carries TRBV10-2 and TRBJ2-2; possible D gene TRBD2, 7 bases. This CDR3 is 15 amino acids long. The germline V and J ends were trimmed by 7 bases and 5 bases, with 17 bases remaining between them. Germline V lookup: CDR1 WSHSY, CDR2 SAAADI. In nucleotides, the CDR3 is TGCGCCAGCACTGGGGGGGCAGTTTGGACCGGGGAGCTGTTTTTT. It codes for CASTGGAVWTGELFF.

CDR3 nucleotides: TGTGCCAGCAGCTTGGTTGCAGGGAGGGTTTCTGGGGCCAACGTCCTGACTTTC. This translates into CASSLVAGRVSGANVLTF. This chain joins TRBV5-8 and TRBJ2-6; 7 bases align to TRBD2. CDR1 is SGHTS, CDR2 YDEGEE, per germline. V shed 0 bases, J shed 1 base, and the junction held 7 bases outside the gene matches. CDR3 length equals 18 residues.

This clone was detected only once. The CDR3 bases are TGTGCCAGCTCACCAGATGAAAAGCTAAGTACTGAAGCTTTCTTT. Its protein is CASSPDEKLSTEAFF. V is TRBV18 and J is TRBJ1-1; D remains ambiguous. The germline CDR1 and CDR2 sequences are KGHSH and LQKENI. The CDR3 length is 15 residues. The V end lost 2 bases, the J end lost 5 bases, and 15 bases lay between the germline ends.

The chain is built from TRBV19 and TRBJ2-5; D remains unclear. Per germline, CDR1 LNHDA and CDR2 SQIVND (reference sequence). Between the trimmed V and J ends, which lost 5 bases and 0 bases, there was a span of 4 bases. This CDR3 has 12 amino acids. CDR3 DNA: TGTGCCAGTAGTCCAGACCAAGAGACCCAGTACTTC. This encodes CASSPDQETQYF.

The rearrangement joins TRBV30 to TRBJ2-1; 9 bases agree with TRBD1. Germline CDR1 is GTSNPN and CDR2 is SVGIG (reference sequence). CDR3 size: 14 residues. The V gene end was trimmed by 4 bases and the J gene end by 4 bases; junction bases not matched to a gene: 5. CDR3 sequence (DNA): TGTGCCTGGATAGGACAGGGGACATACAATGAGCAGTTCTTC. This translates into CAWIGQGTYNEQFF. The full variable domain, completed using reference TRBV30 and TRBJ2-1, is SQTIHQWPATLVQPVGSPLSLECTVEGTSNPNLYWYRQAAGRGLQLLFYSVGIGQISSEVPQNLSASRPQDRQFILSSKKLLLSDSGFYLCAWIGQGTYNEQFFGPGTRLTVL.